What follows describes a single T cell receptor (beta chain). Measured with immunoSEQ multiplex PCR; TCRdb has only the in-frame clones, and not every one. Among around 85,000 clones listed, roughly 94% were seen once. This sample was taken from a study of technical replicates of blood from a handful of donors. Trimming stripped 3 bases from V and 2 bases from J, with 13 bases between. Germline values: CDR1 SGHVS, CDR2 FQNEAQ. The CDR3 runs to 16 residues. This chain links TRBV7-8 with TRBJ1-4; D is possibly TRBD1 (5 bases). Sequenced sample: T cells isolated from PBMCs. The clonotype was recovered from a human donor in good health. CDR3 loop: CASSFIRGVTNEKLFF. For the CDR3, the DNA is TGTGCCAGCAGCTTTATCCGGGGGGTGACTAATGAAAAACTGTTTTTT.